This TCR beta chain was captured by sequencing in a study of T cells in Graves' hyperthyroidism and ophthalmopathy. Study-wide background: Before any treatment, at initial diagnosis, peripheral blood was collected.

Germline assignment: CDR1 WSHSY and CDR2 SAAADI. The germline V and J ends were trimmed by 5 bases and 2 bases, with 15 bases remaining between them. The CDR3 length is 15 residues. Amplification yielded TCR beta CDR3 regions, with RNA transcripts as the source. HTBI primers were employed in a first-round RT-PCR of the TCR CDR3. A single record per CDR3 protein comes from TCRdb applying MiXCR to the multiplex PCR reads. The table has about 840,000 distinct CDR3 sequences, more than 30% seen once. The source material was blood. This chain uses TRBV10-2 with TRBJ1-1; D call uncertain. The source is a man aged 18 to 30 with Graves' hyperthyroidism. CDR3 nucleotides: TGCGCCAGCAGTCATAATTTGGACGGCAACACTGAAGCTTTCTTT. Translated: CASSHNLDGNTEAFF.